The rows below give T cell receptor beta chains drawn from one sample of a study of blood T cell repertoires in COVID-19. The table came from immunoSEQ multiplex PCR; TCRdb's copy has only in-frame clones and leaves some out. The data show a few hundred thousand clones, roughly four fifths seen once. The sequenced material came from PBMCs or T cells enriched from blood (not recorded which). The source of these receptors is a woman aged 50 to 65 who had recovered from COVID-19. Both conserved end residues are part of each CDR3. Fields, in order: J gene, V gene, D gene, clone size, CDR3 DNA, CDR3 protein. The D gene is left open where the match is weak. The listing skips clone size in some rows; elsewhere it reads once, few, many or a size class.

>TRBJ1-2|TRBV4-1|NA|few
TGCGCCAGCAGCCAATCAGGGATTTGGGGTTATGGCTACACCTTC
CASSQSGIWGYGYTF
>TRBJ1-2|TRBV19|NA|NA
TGTGCCACCACACCTTTAGACGTCCTTCAGGGCTATGGCTACACCTTC
CATTPLDVLQGYGYTF
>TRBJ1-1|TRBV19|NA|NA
TGTGCCAGTAGTATAGATTTTCGAGAAAGTATGAACACTGAAGCTTTCTTT
CASSIDFRESMNTEAFF
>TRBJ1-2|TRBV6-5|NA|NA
TGTGCCAGCAGGATTCTCCCGGACTCGGACTATGGCTACACCTTC
CASRILPDSDYGYTF
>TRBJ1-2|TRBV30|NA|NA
TGTGCCTGGAGCGACAGGTATGGCTACACCTTC
CAWSDRYGYTF
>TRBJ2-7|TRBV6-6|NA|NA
TGTGCCAGCAGTATGGCAGGGACTGCCTACGAGCAGTACTTC
CASSMAGTAYEQYF
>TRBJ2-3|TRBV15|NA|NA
TGTGCCACCAGCAGAGACTCCCTCGGGGGATCCCCCGATACGCAGTATTTT
CATSRDSLGGSPDTQYF
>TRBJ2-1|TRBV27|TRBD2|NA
TGTGCCAGCAGTTTACCCGGGACTAGCGGGAGTAGTGAGCAGTTCTTC
CASSLPGTSGSSEQFF
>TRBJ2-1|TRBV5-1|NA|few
TGCGCCAGCAGCTTGGCCGCACAGCTCTCCTACAATGAGCAGTTCTTC
CASSLAAQLSYNEQFF
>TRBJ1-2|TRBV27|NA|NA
TGTGCCAGCAGTTTGGCAGGGCCGAAAAACTATGGCTACACCTTC
CASSLAGPKNYGYTF
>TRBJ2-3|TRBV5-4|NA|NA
TGTGCCAGCGGCGGGGTGATAGATACGCAGTATTTT
CASGGVIDTQYF
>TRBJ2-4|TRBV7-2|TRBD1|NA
TGTGCCAGCAGCCCCTGGACAGGGGGGGACATTCAGTACTTC
CASSPWTGGDIQYF
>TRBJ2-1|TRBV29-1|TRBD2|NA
TGCAGCGGGCTCCTAGCGGGGGGCTACAATGAGCAGTTCTTC
CSGLLAGGYNEQFF
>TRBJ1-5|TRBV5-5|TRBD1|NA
TGTGCCAGCAGCTCGGGGACAGGAATTAGCAATCAGCCCCAGCATTTT
CASSSGTGISNQPQHF
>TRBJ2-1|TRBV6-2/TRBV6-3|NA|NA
TGTGCCAGCAGTTACGGTTTGAGGGTCCGGGACAATGAGCAGTTCTTC
CASSYGLRVRDNEQFF
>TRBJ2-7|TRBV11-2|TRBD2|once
TGTGCCAGCAGCTTAGAGCGGGGGGCCTCCTACGAGCAGTACTTC
CASSLERGASYEQYF
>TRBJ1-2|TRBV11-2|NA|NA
TGTGCCAGCAGCTTAGATCTAGGGGCCGGCGATGGCTACACCTTC
CASSLDLGAGDGYTF
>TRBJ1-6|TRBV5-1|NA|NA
TGCGCCAGCTCCGAGGGAGGCTTCAATTCACCCCTCCACTTT
CASSEGGFNSPLHF
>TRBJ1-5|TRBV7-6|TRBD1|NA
TGTGCCAGCAGCTATTACCGGGACAGTTATAGCAATCAGCCCCAGCATTTT
CASSYYRDSYSNQPQHF
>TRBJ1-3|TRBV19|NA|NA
TGTGCCAGTAGTATGACAAACTCTGGAAACACCATATATTTT
CASSMTNSGNTIYF
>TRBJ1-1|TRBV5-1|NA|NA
TGCGCCAGCAGCCCCAGGGGTCGGAACACTGAAGCTTTCTTT
CASSPRGRNTEAFF
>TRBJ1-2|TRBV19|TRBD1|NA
TGTGCCAGTCGGACCACAGGGGATCAGGGCTACACCTTC
CASRTTGDQGYTF
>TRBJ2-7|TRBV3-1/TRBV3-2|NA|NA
TGTGCCAGCAGCCCGCGGACTGCGACCGAGCAGTACTTC
CASSPRTATEQYF
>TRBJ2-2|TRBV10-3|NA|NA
TGTGCCATCAGTGAGACGTACGCTAGGAACACCGGGGAGCTGTTTTTT
CAISETYARNTGELFF
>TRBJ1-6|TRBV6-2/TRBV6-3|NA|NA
TGTGCCAGCAGCCGCTCGACAGGCTATAATTCACCCCTCCACTTT
CASSRSTGYNSPLHF
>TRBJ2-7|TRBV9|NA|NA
TGTGCCAGCAGCGTAGGTACCACTTACGAGCAGTACTTC
CASSVGTTYEQYF
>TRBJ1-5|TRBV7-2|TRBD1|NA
TGTGCCAGCAGCTTCGGACAGGGCGGAAGTCAGCCCCAGCATTTT
CASSFGQGGSQPQHF
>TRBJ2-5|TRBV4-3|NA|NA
TGCGCCAGCAGCGCCCAGGGGACAACGCAAGAGACCCAGTACTTC
CASSAQGTTQETQYF
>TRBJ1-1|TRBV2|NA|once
TGTGCCAGCAGGGATCCAGGGGTGAGAGCTTTCTTT
CASRDPGVRAFF
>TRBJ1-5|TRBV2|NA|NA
TGTGCCAGCAGTCTCATACAGGAACAGCCCCAGCATTTT
CASSLIQEQPQHF
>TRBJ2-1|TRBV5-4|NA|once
TGTGCCAGCAGCCCGGTTAGGGGATACTCCTACAATGAGCAGTTCTTC
CASSPVRGYSYNEQFF
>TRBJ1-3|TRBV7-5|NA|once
NA
CARSFSRVGGGNTIYF
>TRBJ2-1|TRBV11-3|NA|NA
TGTGCCAGCAGCTTAACGGACAATGAGCAGTTCTTC
CASSLTDNEQFF
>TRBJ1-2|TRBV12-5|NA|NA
TGTGCTAGTGGTTTGGATGGGGACAAGTATGGCTACACCTTC
CASGLDGDKYGYTF
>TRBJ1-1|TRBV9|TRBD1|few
TGTGCCAGCAGCGTGACTTCTGGGACAGGGATGGGGGACACTGAAGCTTTCTTT
CASSVTSGTGMGDTEAFF
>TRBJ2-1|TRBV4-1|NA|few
TGCGCCAGCAGCCAGGATTCTACACAGGGTTCCTACAATGAGCAGTTCTTC
CASSQDSTQGSYNEQFF
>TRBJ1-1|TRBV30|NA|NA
TGTGCCTGGAGTCGTGACACCATGAACACTGAAGCTTTCTTT
CAWSRDTMNTEAFF